This T cell receptor beta chain was obtained from a study of shared clonotypes between healthy human individuals. Measured with immunoSEQ multiplex PCR; TCRdb has only the in-frame clones, and not every one. The table lists about 1.1 million clones, around three quarters of them singletons, with roughly 0.83% in the top ten. Germline assignment: CDR1 SGHNT and CDR2 YYREEE (reference sequence). The V and J ends lost 3 bases and 3 bases, in that order; junction bases with no gene match: 5. The CDR3 has 14 residues. Overall study findings and caveats: Donor clonotype sharing was expected to depend on sequencing depth.

Remarks on this clone: Its target is not known.

Every donor was a Caucasian adult from Nashville, Tennessee. Researchers partitioned CD4+ cells into CD45RA+ naive and CD45RA-negative memory subsets. The TCR originated in a young man in good health. Some clones in this sample may be carry-over from other donors' samples. The chain joins TRBV5-4 to TRBJ1-1, with 7 bases aligning to TRBD1. The sample comprised memory CD4+ T cells from PBMCs. Subset noted: CD45RA-negative fraction. CDR3 amino acids: CASSSQGGYTEAFF. In DNA form, the CDR3 reads TGTGCCAGCAGCTCCCAAGGGGGCTACACTGAAGCTTTCTTT.